The entry below describes one T cell receptor (beta chain). Its target antigen remains unknown. Per-base quality was not reported, and no clone a single base away is much larger than it. This specimen belongs to a study of T-cell reconstitution after alpha-beta-depleted transplantation in children listed by TCRdb under 2016. Regarding the study in general: Using TCR repertoire profiling, the study quantitatively followed how T-cell immune reconstitution unfolded in children after TCRalphabeta/CD19-depleted allogeneic hematopoietic cell transplantation. The study at large found these results: The frequencies of hyperexpanded clones fell over the following months, and after one year, T-cell counts and TCRbeta diversity were mostly attributed to newly produced T cells. In some patients, high TCRbeta diversity at day 60 was attributed to recipient T cells and intrathymic progenitors that had survived conditioning. Apparently early alphabetaT-cell count recovery about two months after transplant reportedly relied on only several hundred rapidly expanded clones derived from non-depleted graft cells.

Spanning cysteine to phenylalanine, the CDR3 consists of 15 amino acids. Here the CDR3 DNA is all that survives: 45 bases in frame from base 1. The germline V gene (reference sequence) supplies CDR1 PRHDT and CDR2 FYEKMQ. V is reduced by 0 bases and J by 9 bases, leaving a spacing of 12 bases between them. The library was obtained by PCR. The instrument was an Illumina HiSeq 2500. TCR library preparation used molecular barcoding, with unique molecular identifiers applied to normalize quantification of the TCRbeta repertoire. The public reads were run again by TCRdb, first through fastp at Q25 and then through MiXCR, and only productive beta chains were kept. For every CDR3 protein sequence, its rows merge into one entry that carries the most common genes and DNA. This sample lists approximately 520,000 distinct CDR3 sequences; roughly an eighth were detected once. In total, the top ten clones hold 13% to 15% of the sample.

The sample's treatment or condition label, in plain terms: allogeneic hematopoietic cell transplantation with graft depleted of TCRalphabeta T cells and CD19 B cells. The transplant recipients were children given TCRalphabeta/CD19-depleted allogeneic hematopoietic cell grafts. This chain joins TRBV13 to TRBJ1-6, with TRBD1 as a weak D call on 6 bases. This TCR came from a female patient aged 2-10 years who had a stem cell transplant for aplastic anemia, so the T cells may come from the graft donor. Sample: PBMCs, mostly from graft donor cells, taken 180 days after TCRalphabeta/CD19-depleted stem cell transplant. The CDR3 region: CASSLGHLGGSPLHF. The DNA reads TGTGCCAGCAGCTTAGGCCACCTAGGGGGTTCACCCCTCCACTTT. The variable domain in full, with residues beyond the CDR3 obtained from the reference TRBV13 and TRBJ1-6 genes, is AAGVIQSPRHLIKEKRETATLKCYPIPRHDTVYWYQQGPGQDPQFLISFYEKMQSDKGSIPDRFSAQQFSDYHSELNMSSLELGDSALYFCASSLGHLGGSPLHFGNGTRLTVT.